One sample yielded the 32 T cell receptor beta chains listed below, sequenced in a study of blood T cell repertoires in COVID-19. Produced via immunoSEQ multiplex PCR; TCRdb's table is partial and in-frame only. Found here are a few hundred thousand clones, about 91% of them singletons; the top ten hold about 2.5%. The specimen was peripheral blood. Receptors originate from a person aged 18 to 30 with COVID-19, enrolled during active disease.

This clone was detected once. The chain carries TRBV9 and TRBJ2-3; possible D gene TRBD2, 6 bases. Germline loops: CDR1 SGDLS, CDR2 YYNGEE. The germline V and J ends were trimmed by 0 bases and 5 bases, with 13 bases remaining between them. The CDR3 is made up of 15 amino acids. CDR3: CASSVGGPRGDTQYF. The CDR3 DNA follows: TGTGCCAGCAGCGTAGGAGGACCGCGGGGAGATACGCAGTATTTT.

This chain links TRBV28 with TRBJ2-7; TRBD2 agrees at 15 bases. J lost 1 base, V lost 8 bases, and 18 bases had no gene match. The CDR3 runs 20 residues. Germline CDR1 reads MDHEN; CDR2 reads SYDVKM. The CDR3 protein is CASPVRAPGLAGGHSYEQYF. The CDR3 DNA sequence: TGTGCCAGCCCCGTGAGGGCACCGGGACTAGCGGGAGGCCATTCCTACGAGCAGTACTTC.

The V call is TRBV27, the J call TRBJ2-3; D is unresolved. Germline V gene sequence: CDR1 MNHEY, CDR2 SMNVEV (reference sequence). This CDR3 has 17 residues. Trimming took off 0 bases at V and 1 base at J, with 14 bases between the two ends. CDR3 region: CASSLSTDFLGTDTQYF. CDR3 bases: TGTGCCAGCAGTTTATCTACAGATTTCCTTGGCACAGATACGCAGTATTTT.

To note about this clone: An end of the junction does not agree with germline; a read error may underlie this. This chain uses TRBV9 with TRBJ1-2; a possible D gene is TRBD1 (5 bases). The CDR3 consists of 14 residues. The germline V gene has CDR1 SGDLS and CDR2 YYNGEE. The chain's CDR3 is CASSVDHWGGRPFF. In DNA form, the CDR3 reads TGTGCCAGCAGCGTAGACCACTGGGGGGGACGTCCCTTCTTC.

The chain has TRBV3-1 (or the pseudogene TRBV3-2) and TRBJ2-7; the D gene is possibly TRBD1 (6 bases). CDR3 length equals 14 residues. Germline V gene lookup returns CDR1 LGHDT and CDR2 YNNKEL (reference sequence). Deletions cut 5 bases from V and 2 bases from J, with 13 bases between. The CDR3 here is CASSASQGPYEQYF. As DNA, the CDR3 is TGTGCCAGCAGCGCCTCACAGGGACCCTACGAGCAGTACTTC.

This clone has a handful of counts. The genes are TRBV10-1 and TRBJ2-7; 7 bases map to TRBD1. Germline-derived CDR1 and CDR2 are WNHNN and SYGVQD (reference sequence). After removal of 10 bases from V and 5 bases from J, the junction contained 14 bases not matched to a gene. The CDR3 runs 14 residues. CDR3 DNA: TGCGCCAACCCGAGAGGCGCCCAGGGGGACGAGCAGTACTTC. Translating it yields CANPRGAQGDEQYF.

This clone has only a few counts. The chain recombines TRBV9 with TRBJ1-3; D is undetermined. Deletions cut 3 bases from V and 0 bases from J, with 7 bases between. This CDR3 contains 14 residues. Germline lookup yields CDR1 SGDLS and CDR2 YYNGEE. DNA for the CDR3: TGTGCCAGCAGCGAACAGATCTCTGGAAACACCATATATTTT. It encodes CASSEQISGNTIYF.

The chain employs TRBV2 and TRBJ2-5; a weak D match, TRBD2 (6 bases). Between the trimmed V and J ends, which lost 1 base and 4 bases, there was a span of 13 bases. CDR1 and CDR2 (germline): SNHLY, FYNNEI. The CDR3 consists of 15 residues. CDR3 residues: CASSEDRAGGETQYF. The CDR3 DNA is TGTGCCAGCAGTGAAGATCGGGCCGGGGGAGAGACCCAGTACTTC.

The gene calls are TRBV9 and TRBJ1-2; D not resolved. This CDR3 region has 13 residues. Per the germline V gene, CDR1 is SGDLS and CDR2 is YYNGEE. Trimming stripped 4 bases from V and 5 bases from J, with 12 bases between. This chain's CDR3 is CASSLTEGYGYTF. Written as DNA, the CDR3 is TGTGCCAGCAGCCTCACCGAGGGATATGGCTACACCTTC.

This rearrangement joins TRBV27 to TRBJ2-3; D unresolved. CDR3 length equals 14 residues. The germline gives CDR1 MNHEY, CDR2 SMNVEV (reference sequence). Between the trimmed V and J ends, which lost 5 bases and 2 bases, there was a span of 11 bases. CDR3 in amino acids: CASSPWLLTDTQYF. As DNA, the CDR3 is TGTGCCAGCAGTCCCTGGCTCCTCACAGATACGCAGTATTTT.

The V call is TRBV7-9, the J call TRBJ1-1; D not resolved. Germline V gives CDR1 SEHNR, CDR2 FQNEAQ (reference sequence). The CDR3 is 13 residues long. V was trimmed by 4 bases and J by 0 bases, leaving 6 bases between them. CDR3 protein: CASSYLLNTEAFF. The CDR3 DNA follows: TGTGCCAGCAGCTATTTATTGAACACTGAAGCTTTCTTT.

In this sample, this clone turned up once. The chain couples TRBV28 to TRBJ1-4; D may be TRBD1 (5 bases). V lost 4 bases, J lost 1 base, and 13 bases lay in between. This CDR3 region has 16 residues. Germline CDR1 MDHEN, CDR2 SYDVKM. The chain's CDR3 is CASSSPPQGTNEKLFF. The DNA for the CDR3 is TGTGCCAGCAGTTCCCCCCCCCAGGGAACTAATGAAAAACTGTTTTTT.

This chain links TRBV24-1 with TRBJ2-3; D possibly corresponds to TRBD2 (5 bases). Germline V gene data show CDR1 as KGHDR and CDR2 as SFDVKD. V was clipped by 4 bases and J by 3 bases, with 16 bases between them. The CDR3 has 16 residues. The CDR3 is CATSDAGEIETDTQYF. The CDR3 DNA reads TGTGCCACCAGTGACGCCGGGGAGATCGAGACAGATACGCAGTATTTT.

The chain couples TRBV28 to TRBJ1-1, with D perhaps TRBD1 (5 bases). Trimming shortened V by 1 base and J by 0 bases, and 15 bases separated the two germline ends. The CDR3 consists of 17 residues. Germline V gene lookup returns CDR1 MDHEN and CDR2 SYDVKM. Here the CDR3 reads CASSLYQGQMMNTEAFF. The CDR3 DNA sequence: TGTGCCAGCAGTTTATACCAGGGCCAGATGATGAACACTGAAGCTTTCTTT.

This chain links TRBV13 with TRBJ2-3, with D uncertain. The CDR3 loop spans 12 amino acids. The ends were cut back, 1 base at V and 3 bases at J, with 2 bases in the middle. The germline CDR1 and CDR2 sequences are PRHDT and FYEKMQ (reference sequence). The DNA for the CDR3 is TGTGCCAGCAGCTTAGCAACAGATACGCAGTATTTT. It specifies CASSLATDTQYF. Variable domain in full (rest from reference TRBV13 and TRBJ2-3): AAGVIQSPRHLIKEKRETATLKCYPIPRHDTVYWYQQGPGQDPQFLISFYEKMQSDKGSIPDRFSAQQFSDYHSELNMSSLELGDSALYFCASSLATDTQYFGPGTRLTVL.

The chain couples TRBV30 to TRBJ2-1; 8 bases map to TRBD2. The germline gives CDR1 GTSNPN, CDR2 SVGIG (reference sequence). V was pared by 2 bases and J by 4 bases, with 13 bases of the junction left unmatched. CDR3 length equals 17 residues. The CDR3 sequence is CAWSLGVSGGLYNEQFF. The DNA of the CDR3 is TGTGCCTGGAGTTTGGGGGTGAGCGGGGGCCTGTACAATGAGCAGTTCTTC. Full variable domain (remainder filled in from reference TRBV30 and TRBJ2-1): SQTIHQWPATLVQPVGSPLSLECTVEGTSNPNLYWYRQAAGRGLQLLFYSVGIGQISSEVPQNLSASRPQDRQFILSSKKLLLSDSGFYLCAWSLGVSGGLYNEQFFGPGTRLTVL.

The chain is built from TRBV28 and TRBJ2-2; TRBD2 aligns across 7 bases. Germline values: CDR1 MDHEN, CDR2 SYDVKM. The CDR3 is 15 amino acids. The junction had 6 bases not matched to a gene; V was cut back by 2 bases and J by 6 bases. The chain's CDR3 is CASSLTGGGAGELFF. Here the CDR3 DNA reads TGTGCCAGCAGTTTAACGGGAGGAGGGGCCGGGGAGCTGTTTTTT.

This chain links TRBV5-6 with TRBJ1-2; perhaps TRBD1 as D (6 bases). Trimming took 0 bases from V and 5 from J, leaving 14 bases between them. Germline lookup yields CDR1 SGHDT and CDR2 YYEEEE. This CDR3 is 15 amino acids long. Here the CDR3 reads CASSLATGLNYGYTF. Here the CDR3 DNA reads TGTGCCAGCAGCTTGGCCACAGGGTTAAATTATGGCTACACCTTC.

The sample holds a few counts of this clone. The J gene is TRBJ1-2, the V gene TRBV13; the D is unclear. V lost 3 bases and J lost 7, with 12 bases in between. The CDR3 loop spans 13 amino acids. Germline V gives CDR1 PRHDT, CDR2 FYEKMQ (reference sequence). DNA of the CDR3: TGTGCCAGCAGCTTTGAGGGATCGGCTGGCTACACCTTC. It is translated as CASSFEGSAGYTF.

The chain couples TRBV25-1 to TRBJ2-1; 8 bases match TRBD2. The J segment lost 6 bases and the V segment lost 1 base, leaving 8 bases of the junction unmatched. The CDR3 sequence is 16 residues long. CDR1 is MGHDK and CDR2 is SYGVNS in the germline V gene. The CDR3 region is CASSEWGTSEGNEQFF. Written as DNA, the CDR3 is TGTGCCAGCAGTGAATGGGGGACTAGTGAAGGCAATGAGCAGTTCTTC.

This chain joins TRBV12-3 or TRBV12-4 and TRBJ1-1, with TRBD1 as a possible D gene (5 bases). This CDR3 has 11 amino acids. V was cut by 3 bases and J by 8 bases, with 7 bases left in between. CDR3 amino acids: CASSFGGEAFF. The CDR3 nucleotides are TGTGCCAGCAGTTTCGGGGGGGAAGCTTTCTTT.

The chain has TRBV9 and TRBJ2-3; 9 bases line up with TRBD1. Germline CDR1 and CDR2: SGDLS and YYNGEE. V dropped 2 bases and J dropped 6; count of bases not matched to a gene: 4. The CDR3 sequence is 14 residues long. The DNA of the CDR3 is TGTGCCAGCAGCGTGGGACAGGGAATGGATACGCAGTATTTT. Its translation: CASSVGQGMDTQYF.

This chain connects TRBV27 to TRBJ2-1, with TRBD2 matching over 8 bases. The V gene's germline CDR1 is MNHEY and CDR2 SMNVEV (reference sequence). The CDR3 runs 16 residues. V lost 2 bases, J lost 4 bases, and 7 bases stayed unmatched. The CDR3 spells CASSLGAGGAYNEQFF. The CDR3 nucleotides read TGTGCCAGCAGTTTAGGCGCGGGAGGTGCTTACAATGAGCAGTTCTTC.

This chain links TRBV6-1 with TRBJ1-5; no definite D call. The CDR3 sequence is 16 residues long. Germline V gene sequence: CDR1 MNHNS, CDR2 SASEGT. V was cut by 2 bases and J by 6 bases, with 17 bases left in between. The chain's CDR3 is CASSESPPRAGQPQHF. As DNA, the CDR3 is TGTGCCAGCAGTGAAAGCCCTCCCCGAGCGGGTCAGCCCCAGCATTTT.

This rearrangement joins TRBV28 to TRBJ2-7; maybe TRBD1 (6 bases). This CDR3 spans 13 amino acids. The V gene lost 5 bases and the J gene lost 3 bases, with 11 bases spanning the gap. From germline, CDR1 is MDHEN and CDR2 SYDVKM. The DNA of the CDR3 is TGTGCCAGCAGTCCCGGACAGAGCTACGAGCAGTACTTC. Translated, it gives CASSPGQSYEQYF.

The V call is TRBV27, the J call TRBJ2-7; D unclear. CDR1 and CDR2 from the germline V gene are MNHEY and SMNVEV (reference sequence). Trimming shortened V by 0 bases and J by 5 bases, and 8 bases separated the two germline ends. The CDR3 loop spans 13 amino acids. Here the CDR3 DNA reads TGTGCCAGCAGTTTATCGGGCAGAAACGAGCAGTACTTC. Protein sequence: CASSLSGRNEQYF.

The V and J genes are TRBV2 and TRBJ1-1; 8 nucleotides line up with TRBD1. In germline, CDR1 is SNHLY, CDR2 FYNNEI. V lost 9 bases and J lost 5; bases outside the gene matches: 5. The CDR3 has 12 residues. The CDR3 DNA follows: TGTGCCAGTAGAGACAGGGGAACTGAAGCTTTCTTT. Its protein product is CASRDRGTEAFF.

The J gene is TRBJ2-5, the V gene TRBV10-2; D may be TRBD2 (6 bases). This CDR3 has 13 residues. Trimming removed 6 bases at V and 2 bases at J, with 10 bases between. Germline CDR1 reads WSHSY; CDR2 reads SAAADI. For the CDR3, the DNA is TGCGCCAGCAGAGACGGACTACAAGAGACCCAGTACTTC. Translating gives CASRDGLQETQYF.

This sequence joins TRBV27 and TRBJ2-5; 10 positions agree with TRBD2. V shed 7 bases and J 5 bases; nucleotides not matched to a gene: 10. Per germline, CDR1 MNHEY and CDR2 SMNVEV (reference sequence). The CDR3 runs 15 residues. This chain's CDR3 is CASTLSGRASETQYF. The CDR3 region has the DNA TGTGCCAGCACATTAAGCGGGAGGGCCTCGGAGACCCAGTACTTC.

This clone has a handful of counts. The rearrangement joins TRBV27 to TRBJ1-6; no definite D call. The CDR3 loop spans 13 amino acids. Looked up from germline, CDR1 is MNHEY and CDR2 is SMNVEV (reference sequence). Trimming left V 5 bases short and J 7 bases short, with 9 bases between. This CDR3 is CASSPSQNSPLHF. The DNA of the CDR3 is TGTGCCAGCAGTCCCTCACAAAATTCACCCCTCCACTTT.

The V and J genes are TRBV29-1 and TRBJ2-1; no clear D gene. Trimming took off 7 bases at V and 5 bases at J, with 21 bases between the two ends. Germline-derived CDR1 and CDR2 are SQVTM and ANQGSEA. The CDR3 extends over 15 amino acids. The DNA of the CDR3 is TGCAGCGCCCTGCTGTTCGGGTTTTGGGACAATGAGCAGTTCTTC. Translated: CSALLFGFWDNEQFF.

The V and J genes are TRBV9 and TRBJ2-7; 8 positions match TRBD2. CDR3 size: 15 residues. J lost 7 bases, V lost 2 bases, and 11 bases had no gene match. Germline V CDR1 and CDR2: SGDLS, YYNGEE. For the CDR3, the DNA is TGTGCCAGCAGCGTTTACGGGACTAGTTCGGAGGAGCAGTACTTC. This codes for CASSVYGTSSEEQYF.